Listed below are T cell receptor beta chains from one sample, sequenced in a study of cytomegalovirus exposure and HLA in healthy donors. Method: immunoSEQ multiplex PCR; TCRdb's copy keeps in-frame clones and lacks some. The table has around 230,000 clones, around 84% seen once. Sample: PBMCs. These receptors all come from a girl aged 2 to 10 in good health and CMV-seronegative. The CDR3 runs from the conserved cysteine through the conserved F or W. The D gene is left open where the match is weak. The listing skips clone size in some rows; elsewhere it reads once, few, many or a size class.

TRBJ1-5	TRBV6-1	.	.	CASSTTGRSQPQHF	TGTGCCAGCAGTACGACAGGTAGGAGTCAGCCCCAGCATTTT
TRBJ1-1	TRBV2	.	TRBD1	CARPGTGGTEAFF	TGTGCCAGACCCGGGACAGGGGGCACTGAAGCTTTCTTT
TRBJ2-2	TRBV11-2	.	.	CASTPPSPGELFF	TGTGCCAGCACTCCTCCCTCCCCCGGGGAGCTGTTTTTT
TRBJ2-7	TRBV7-8	.	.	CASSLIGGSYEQYF	TGTGCCAGCAGCTTAATCGGGGGCTCCTACGAGCAGTACTTC
TRBJ1-2	TRBV7-9	.	.	CATPGGYGYTF	TGTGCCACCCCAGGAGGCTATGGCTACACCTTC
TRBJ2-2	TRBV10-3	.	TRBD2	CAISLGTIGTGELFF	TGTGCCATCAGTCTCGGGACTATTGGTACCGGGGAGCTGTTTTTT
TRBJ2-7	TRBV30	once	TRBD2	CACQWGAGGSEQYF	TGTGCCTGTCAGTGGGGAGCGGGGGGGAGCGAGCAGTACTTC
TRBJ1-1	TRBV29-1	.	.	CSVLTGWENTEAFF	TGCAGCGTTCTCACAGGGTGGGAGAACACTGAAGCTTTCTTT
TRBJ2-7	TRBV7-9	.	TRBD1	CSSSATGGTLREQYF	TGTTCCAGCAGCGCTACAGGGGGCACCCTGCGCGAGCAGTACTTC
TRBJ2-1	TRBV4-2	.	TRBD2	CASSRLAGGRDEQFF	TGTGCCAGCAGCCGATTAGCGGGAGGGCGCGATGAGCAGTTCTTC
TRBJ1-2	TRBV6-6	.	.	CASSPDSSNYGYTF	TGTGCCAGCAGTCCGGACAGTTCTAACTATGGCTACACCTTC
TRBJ2-7	TRBV10-3	few	.	CAISDLYEQYF	TGTGCCATCAGTGACCTTTACGAGCAGTACTTC
TRBJ2-1	TRBV7-9	.	TRBD2	CASSWGGSYNEQFF	TGTGCCAGCAGCTGGGGGGGCTCCTACAATGAGCAGTTCTTC
TRBJ1-5	TRBV27	.	.	CASSSQRDQPQHF	TGTGCCAGCAGTTCTCAACGGGATCAGCCCCAGCATTTT
TRBJ1-6	TRBV5-6	.	TRBD1	CASRRDRGTLHF	TGTGCCAGCAGGAGAGACAGGGGCACCCTCCACTTT
TRBJ2-7	TRBV5-1	.	TRBD1	CASSPRTGSYEQYF	TGCGCCAGCAGCCCTAGGACAGGGAGTTACGAGCAGTACTTC
TRBJ2-5	TRBV5-4	.	TRBD2	CASSFRGGLAPWGETQYF	TGTGCCAGCAGCTTCAGGGGTGGACTAGCACCCTGGGGAGAGACCCAGTACTTC
TRBJ2-3	TRBV5-6	.	TRBD2	CATQREPTDTQYF	TGTGCCACCCAGCGGGAGCCCACAGATACGCAGTATTTT
TRBJ1-2	TRBV2	.	.	CASSAQGNYGYTF	TGTGCCAGCAGCGCACAGGGTAACTATGGCTACACCTTC
TRBJ2-5	TRBV6-1	.	.	CASSPNRWETQYF	TGTGCCAGCAGTCCAAACCGGTGGGAGACCCAGTACTTC
TRBJ2-7	TRBV28	.	TRBD1	CASSQGGQGEGKEGEYF	TGTGCCAGCAGTCAGGGCGGACAGGGGGAGGGAAAGGAGGGAGAGTACTTC
TRBJ2-6	TRBV5-8	few	.	CASSPSSGANVLTF	TGTGCCAGCAGCCCCTCCTCTGGGGCCAACGTCCTGACTTTC
TRBJ1-1	TRBV19	.	.	CASSSGGTEAFF	TGTGCCAGTAGTAGCGGGGGGACTGAAGCTTTCTTT
TRBJ2-1	TRBV10-1	once	.	CASSASRGGRLGEQFF	TGCGCCAGCAGTGCGAGCCGGGGTGGGAGGTTGGGTGAGCAGTTCTTC
TRBJ2-3	TRBV11-2	.	TRBD2	CASSLLAGGTDTQYF	TGTGCCAGCAGCTTACTAGCGGGGGGCACAGATACGCAGTATTTT
TRBJ2-5	TRBV7-7	.	TRBD2	CASSSSREGEQYF	TGTGCCAGCAGCTCGTCAAGGGAGGGTGAGCAGTACTTC